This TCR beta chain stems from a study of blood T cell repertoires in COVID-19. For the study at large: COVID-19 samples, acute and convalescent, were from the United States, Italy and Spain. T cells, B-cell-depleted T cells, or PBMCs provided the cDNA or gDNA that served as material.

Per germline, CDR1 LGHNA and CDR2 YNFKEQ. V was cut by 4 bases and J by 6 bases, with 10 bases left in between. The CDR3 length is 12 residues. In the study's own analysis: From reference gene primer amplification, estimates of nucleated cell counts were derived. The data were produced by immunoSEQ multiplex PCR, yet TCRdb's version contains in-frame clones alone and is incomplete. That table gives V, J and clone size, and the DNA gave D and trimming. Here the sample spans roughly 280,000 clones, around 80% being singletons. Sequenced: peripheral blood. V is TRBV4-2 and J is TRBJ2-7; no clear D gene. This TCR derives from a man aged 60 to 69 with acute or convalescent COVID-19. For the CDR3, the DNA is TGTGCCAGCAGCCCCCAGGTGGTCGAGCAGTACTTC. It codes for CASSPQVVEQYF.